This note documents a single TCR beta chain sequence. Its specificity is unknown. Then a second PCR, running about 6 to 12 cycles, was carried out with a sample-barcoded 5' primer and a J-beta primer mix. Per-sample output comprised a minimum of 2.5 million paired-end reads containing CDR3. In TCRdb, the 5' RACE reads were re-called with MiXCR into one record per CDR3 protein. The data show some 860,000 distinct CDR3 sequences, 56% seen once. In terms of origin and age, donors were healthy Caucasian individuals from Russia aged roughly 6 to 95. Per-sample PBMC isolation yielded at least 6.5 million cells. This specimen belongs to a study of blood T cells in healthy people across ages. Whole-study results and caveats: A roughly linear age-dependent decrease characterized TCR beta diversity per million T cells.

Germline V gene sequence: CDR1 DFQATT, CDR2 SNEGSKA (reference sequence). Unmatched junction bases numbered 11, after V lost 0 bases and J lost 5 bases. The CDR3 has 17 residues. Specimen: blood. This sequence joins TRBV20-1 and TRBJ1-5; 9 bases line up with TRBD1. The receptor was isolated from a man aged 40-50 years in good health. The CDR3 is CSARDLWTGTGYQPQHF. Written as DNA, the CDR3 is TGCAGTGCTAGAGACCTCTGGACCGGGACAGGGTATCAGCCCCAGCATTTT.